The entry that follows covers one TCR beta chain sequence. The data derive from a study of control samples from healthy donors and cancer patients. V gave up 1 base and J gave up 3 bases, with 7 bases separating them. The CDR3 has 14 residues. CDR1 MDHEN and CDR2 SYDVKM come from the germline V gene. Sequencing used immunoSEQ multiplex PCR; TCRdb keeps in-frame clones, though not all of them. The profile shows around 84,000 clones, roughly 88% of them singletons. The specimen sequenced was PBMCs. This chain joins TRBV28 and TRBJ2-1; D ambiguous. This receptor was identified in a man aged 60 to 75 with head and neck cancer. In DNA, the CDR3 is TGTGCCAGCAGTTTATCCTGGATCTACAATGAGCAGTTCTTC. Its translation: CASSLSWIYNEQFF.